This TCR beta chain is from a study of OX40 agonist ivuxolimab in advanced cancers. At the level of the whole study: Ivuxolimab, which targeted the costimulatory receptor OX40 (CD134), was an agonistic, fully human IgG2 monoclonal antibody. Of the approximately 50 patients in dose escalation, about 20 had hepatocellular carcinoma, roughly 15 had melanoma, 9 had renal cell carcinoma and 9 had head and neck cancer. Prior anti-PD-1, anti-PD-L1 or anti-CTLA-4 therapy was permitted, and approximately 42% of dose-escalation patients had received checkpoint inhibitors. The point of sequencing TCRbeta in the periphery was to test whether ivuxolimab changed TCR sequence diversity and drove clonal T-cell expansion. The paper describes the monotherapy dose-escalation part (N of about 55 patients) of the phase I trial of ivuxolimab. A male proportion of 82.7% and a mean age of about 60 years, ranging from roughly 23 to 90, were recorded for the dose-escalation cohort. Intravenous ivuxolimab was administered to patients every 2 weeks at six dose levels: 0.01, 0.1, 0.3, 1.5, 3 and 10 mg/kg. Three dose-escalation patients achieved partial responses, one with hepatocellular carcinoma and two with cutaneous melanoma. What the research found in general, with its limitations: Low levels of normalized T-cell clonal expansion were also shown by some nonresponding patients. Clonal expansion of both CD4+ and CD8+ blood T cells was observed from baseline to week 6 at doses 0.1 to 3.0 mg/kg. Which antigens the clonally expanded peripheral T cells were specific for was not determined. After ivuxolimab, expanded clones were on average more numerous among CD8+ T cells than among CD4+ T cells. Partial responders in the 0.1-3.0 mg/kg groups had among the lowest normalized peripheral clonal expansion, especially among CD8+ T cells.

Genomic DNA was isolated from the sorted cells so that the TCRbeta CDR3 region could be sequenced. The immunoSEQ Assay was used for sequencing of TCRbeta CDR3 regions. This immuneACCESS table, as held by TCRdb, lists in-frame sequences with V and J called but not all clones. Of the missing ones, under half trace to an unresolved V gene in checked studies; the others have no known cause. The sample data list 70,000 to 95,000 clones, and about 81% of these were observed just once. Approximately 7% of the sample goes to the ten largest clones. On this clone: Which antigen it targets is not known. No much larger clone is present one base from it, and per-base qualities are unavailable.

CDR1 and CDR2 are read off the germline V gene (reference sequence) as LNHDA and SQIVND. Counted from cysteine to phenylalanine, this CDR3 has 18 amino acids. This entry keeps only the CDR3 DNA: 54 bases, framed from base 1. V drops 3 bases and J drops 1 base, leaving 22 bases in between. The trial excluded patients who had a history of autoimmune disease or were on systemic immunosuppression. In every dose cohort, peripheral blood was drawn for TCR sequencing at baseline, cycle 4 day 1, and cycle 7 day 1. The samples were taken from a phase I, first-in-human, multicenter, open-label dose-escalation trial of ivuxolimab. Adults with locally advanced or metastatic melanoma, renal cell carcinoma, hepatocellular carcinoma or head and neck squamous cell carcinoma were enrolled in the trial. CD4+ and CD8+ T cells were sorted separately from peripheral blood before TCR sequencing.

Sample: CD4+ or CD8+ T cells sorted from blood, taken in a trial of the OX40 agonist ivuxolimab. The rearranged chain carries TRBV19 and TRBJ2-7; possibly the D gene is TRBD1, per 5 matching bases. This TCR came from an adult with an advanced solid tumor such as melanoma, head and neck, liver or kidney cancer. The sequence in DNA is TGTGCCAGTAGTATTCCCCCATTTGAGACAGAATATTCCTACGAGCAGTACTTC. Translated, it gives CASSIPPFETEYSYEQYF.